These 24 T cell receptor beta chains came from one sample sequenced in a study of Ad26.COV2.S vaccination and SARS-CoV-2 variants (dated by TCRdb to about 2021). Interpreted using the paper, the treatment or condition label stands for: some 19 received Ad26.COV2.S at low or high dose, single or two shots; about 5 received placebo; per-sample allocation not given. Repertoires of vaccine and placebo recipients were sequenced from samples collected on day 63 after the first injection. The library was built by means of the immunoSEQ multiplex PCR assay. TCRdb obtained this table from immuneACCESS and retained in-frame rearrangements with V and J assigned. These tables miss some clones; where compared with another copy, unresolved V genes account for less than half of the shortfall, and the remainder is unexplained. For this sample the table gives under 300,000 clones, of which 87% were detected only once. The top ten constitute less than 3.5% of the sample.

The sequences come from peripheral blood, collected in a trial of Ad26.COV2.S vaccine versus placebo. These receptors were obtained from a person aged 18-60 years who received the Ad26.COV2.S COVID-19 vaccine or a placebo.

The chain recombines TRBV5-1 with TRBJ1-4; TRBD1 matches 7 bases. This CDR3 has 14 amino acids. Germline V CDR1 and CDR2: SGHRS, YFSETQ. J lost 6 bases, V lost 2 bases, and 4 bases had no gene match. In nucleotides, the CDR3 is TGCGCCAGCAGCTTAAGGGGGCTTGATGAAAAACTGTTTTTT. Protein sequence: CASSLRGLDEKLFF.

This chain's CDR3 is CAWRGLGETEAFF. As DNA, the CDR3 is TGTGCCTGGAGAGGGTTGGGTGAGACTGAAGCTTTCTTT. The chain has TRBV30 and TRBJ1-1; D unclear. CDR1 is GTSNPN, CDR2 SVGIG, per germline (reference sequence). V was pared by 3 bases and J by 5 bases, with 13 bases between. This CDR3 contains 13 residues.

This chain connects TRBV23-1 to TRBJ1-2, with D uncertain. TRBV23-1 is given ORF status, its function remaining uncertain. The CDR3 has 14 amino acids. With 4 bases removed from V and 8 bases from J, the gap between germline ends came to 17 bases. In DNA, the CDR3 is TGCGCCAGCAGTCCAAATGGACCTAAGGAAGGCTACACCTTC. As protein: CASSPNGPKEGYTF.

The chain employs TRBV27 and TRBJ1-2; no clear D gene. The V gene lost 0 bases and the J gene lost 3 bases, with 5 bases spanning the gap. Germline CDR1 MNHEY, CDR2 SMNVEV (reference sequence). The CDR3 has 13 amino acids. In nucleotides, the CDR3 is TGTGCCAGCAGTTTATCAGAGGACTATGGCTACACCTTC. This sequence encodes CASSLSEDYGYTF.

The chain combines TRBV6-2 or TRBV6-3 with TRBJ1-4; 7 nucleotides match TRBD1. In germline, CDR1 is MNHEY, CDR2 SVGEGT. This CDR3 has 17 residues. Losses at the gene ends were 5 bases for V and 0 bases for J; bases not matched to a gene: 9. The CDR3 DNA sequence: TGTGCCAGCAGTCCGGACAGGACTCCTGCAACTAATGAAAAACTGTTTTTT. Translation gives CASSPDRTPATNEKLFF.

This chain connects TRBV19 to TRBJ2-6; D could derive from TRBD1 or TRBD2 (5 bases each). Germline V gene data show CDR1 as LNHDA and CDR2 as SQIVND (reference sequence). V gave up 3 bases and J gave up 2 bases, with 14 bases separating them. The CDR3 is 17 amino acids. CDR3 in DNA: TGTGCCAGTAGTATGGGTAAAGTGGGGGCTGGGGCCAACGTCCTGACTTTC. It encodes CASSMGKVGAGANVLTF. Complete variable domain (other parts from reference TRBV19 and TRBJ2-6): DGGITQSPKYLFRKEGQNVTLSCEQNLNHDAMYWYRQDPGQGLRLIYYSQIVNDFQKGDIAEGYSVSREKKESFPLTVTSAQKNPTAFYLCASSMGKVGAGANVLTFGAGSRLTVL.

This clone came up a few times. Germline is not matched at one junction end, which may reflect a read error. The rearrangement joins TRBV7-2 to TRBJ2-7; 9 positions match TRBD2. This CDR3 spans 14 amino acids. Germline CDR1 SGHTA, CDR2 FQGNSA. The CDR3 region has the DNA TGTGCCAGCAGCCTAGCGGGGACCTCCTACGAGCAGTACTTC. It is translated as CASSLAGTSYEQYF. Filled out from reference TRBV7-2 and TRBJ2-7, the complete variable domain reads GAGVSQSPSNKVTEKGKDVELRCDPISGHTALYWYRQSLGQGLEFLIYFQGNSAPDKSGLPSDRFSAERTGGSVSTLTIQRTQQEDSAVYLCASSLAGTSYEQYFGPGTRLTVT.

The gene calls are TRBV4-3 and TRBJ2-3; no firm D call. The CDR3 contains 15 residues. Trimming took 0 bases from V and 0 from J, leaving 7 bases between them. Per germline, CDR1 LGHNA and CDR2 YSLEER. The CDR3 DNA follows: TGCGCCAGCAGCCAAGATCCCGCTAGCACAGATACGCAGTATTTT. This sequence encodes CASSQDPASTDTQYF.

V and J are TRBV2 and TRBJ2-3; maybe TRBD2 (6 bases). Deletions cut 6 bases from V and 0 bases from J, with 13 bases between. The V gene's germline CDR1 is SNHLY and CDR2 FYNNEI. The CDR3 extends over 15 amino acids. CDR3 in amino acids: CASSRTSRSTDTQYF. The CDR3 bases are TGTGCCAGCAGCCGCACTAGCCGGAGCACAGATACGCAGTATTTT. The full variable domain, with the rest looked up from reference TRBV2 and TRBJ2-3, is EPEVTQTPSHQVTQMGQEVILRCVPISNHLYFYWYRQILGQKVEFLVSFYNNEISEKSEIFDDQFSVERPDGSNFTLKIRSTKLEDSAMYFCASSRTSRSTDTQYFGPGTRLTVL.

This clone was observed a few times. This chain joins TRBV6-5 and TRBJ1-5; TRBD1 agrees at 9 bases. V shed 5 bases and J 5 bases; nucleotides not matched to a gene: 4. This CDR3 contains 14 residues. In germline, CDR1 is MNHEY, CDR2 SVGAGI. The CDR3 DNA is TGTGCCAGCAGTAAAAGGACAGGGGATCAGCCCCAGCATTTT. This gives the protein CASSKRTGDQPQHF.

The V and J genes are TRBV18 and TRBJ1-2; a weak D match, TRBD1 (5 bases). Looked up from germline, CDR1 is KGHSH and CDR2 is LQKENI. There are 14 residues in the CDR3. The V end was cut by 2 bases, the J end by 7 bases, with 14 bases between. The CDR3 here is CASSPSPGKTGYTF. The DNA for the CDR3 is TGTGCCAGCTCACCAAGTCCAGGGAAGACTGGCTACACCTTC.

The genes are TRBV15 and TRBJ2-5; 13 bases are shared with TRBD2. Germline CDR1 is LNHNV and CDR2 is YYDKDF (reference sequence). CDR3 size: 17 residues. V gave up 1 base and J gave up 5 bases; unmatched junction bases: 7. The CDR3 DNA sequence: TGTGCCACCAGCAGAGCCTCCTCACTAGCGGGAGGGGAGACCCAGTACTTC. The encoded protein is CATSRASSLAGGETQYF.

In this sample, this clone turned up once. The gene calls are TRBV7-9 and TRBJ2-6; either TRBD1 or TRBD2 may supply D (6 bases each). V was cut by 1 base and J by 0 bases, with 13 bases left in between. The CDR3 spans 18 residues. CDR1 is SEHNR and CDR2 is FQNEAQ in the germline V gene (reference sequence). CDR3 region: CASSLEIGGSSGANVLTF. In DNA form, the CDR3 reads TGTGCCAGCAGCTTAGAAATAGGGGGGAGCTCTGGGGCCAACGTCCTGACTTTC.

A single count supports this clone. J is TRBJ1-5 and V is TRBV7-9; 8 nucleotides match TRBD1. CDR3 length equals 16 residues. The germline gives CDR1 SEHNR, CDR2 FQNEAQ (reference sequence). The trim removed 1 base at V and 2 bases at J, leaving 4 bases unmatched. CDR3 DNA sequence: TGTGCCAGCAGCTTAGGCCAGGGGGCAGGCAATCAGCCCCAGCATTTT. It specifies CASSLGQGAGNQPQHF.

V usage is TRBV29-1 and J usage is TRBJ2-3; no firm D call. The germline V gene has CDR1 SQVTM and CDR2 ANQGSEA. V shed 2 bases and J shed 7 bases, with 16 bases lying between them. The CDR3 sequence is 14 residues long. CDR3 bases: TGCAGCGTTGAACGCAGCCTTAAAGTGAATACGCAGTATTTT. It is translated as CSVERSLKVNTQYF.

The rearrangement links TRBV7-6 to TRBJ2-7; TRBD2 matches at 7 bases. In germline, CDR1 is SGHVS, CDR2 FNYEAQ. Unmatched junction bases numbered 10, after V lost 5 bases and J lost 3 bases. The length of the CDR3 is 15 residues. The CDR3 sequence: CASSALGGSSYEQYF. The CDR3 bases are TGTGCCAGCAGCGCCCTGGGAGGGTCGAGCTACGAGCAGTACTTC.

This chain joins TRBV5-5 and TRBJ1-5, with D perhaps TRBD1 (6 bases). The CDR3 extends over 15 amino acids. Germline lookup yields CDR1 SGHKS and CDR2 YYEKEE (reference sequence). The V and J ends lost 4 bases and 2 bases respectively, with 13 bases between them. The CDR3: CASSRVGGGNQPQHF. The CDR3 DNA sequence: TGTGCCAGCAGCCGGGTAGGGGGAGGCAATCAGCCCCAGCATTTT.

V is TRBV6-6 and J is TRBJ2-5; 11 nucleotides agree with TRBD1. V was clipped by 2 bases and J by 5 bases; unmatched bases: 7. CDR1 is MNHNY, CDR2 SVGAGI, per germline (reference sequence). The CDR3 contains 16 residues. The CDR3 coding sequence is TGTGCCAGCAGTTACCGGGCCGGGACAGGGGGTGAGACCCAGTACTTC. It codes for CASSYRAGTGGETQYF.

Here the CDR3 reads CASSQASTAAYGYTF. The CDR3 DNA follows: TGTGCCAGCAGCCAGGCCTCGACCGCGGCTTATGGCTACACCTTC. The V and J genes are TRBV3-1 (or the pseudogene TRBV3-2) and TRBJ1-2; D remains unclear. V was cut by 3 bases and J by 5 bases, with 16 bases left in between. CDR1 and CDR2 from the germline V gene are LGHDT and YNNKEL (reference sequence). This CDR3 region has 15 residues.

CDR3 amino acids: CASSSGQYTDTQYF. The CDR3 nucleotides read TGTGCCAGCAGCTCGGGACAGTACACAGATACGCAGTATTTT. This chain joins TRBV11-2 and TRBJ2-3; 7 nucleotides match TRBD1. The length of the CDR3 is 14 residues. The ends lost 4 bases at V and 2 bases at J; junction bases unmatched: 3. Germline CDR1 and CDR2: SGHAT and FQNNGV.

The rearrangement uses TRBV12-3 or TRBV12-4 and TRBJ1-1, with D tentatively TRBD1 (6 bases). Trimming removed 6 bases from V and 4 bases from J, with 12 bases in between. This CDR3 has 13 amino acids. CDR3 sequence: CASSYTGSTEAFF. The CDR3 bases are TGTGCCAGCAGCTATACAGGGAGCACTGAAGCTTTCTTT.

The chain uses TRBV19 and TRBJ1-4, with D possibly matching TRBD1 (5 bases). This CDR3 spans 16 amino acids. Trimming pared 1 base from V and 8 bases from J, leaving 17 bases between. Germline CDR1 reads LNHDA; CDR2 reads SQIVND (reference sequence). CDR3 loop: CASSIVGVGIEEKLFF. In DNA form, the CDR3 reads TGTGCCAGTAGTATAGTGGGGGTAGGGATTGAGGAAAAACTGTTTTTT. Together with reference TRBV19 and TRBJ1-4, the CDR3 gives the full variable domain: DGGITQSPKYLFRKEGQNVTLSCEQNLNHDAMYWYRQDPGQGLRLIYYSQIVNDFQKGDIAEGYSVSREKKESFPLTVTSAQKNPTAFYLCASSIVGVGIEEKLFFGSGTQLSVL.

This clone was counted between two and nine times. The genes are TRBV19 and TRBJ2-3, with D unresolved. Germline V lookup: CDR1 LNHDA, CDR2 SQIVND (reference sequence). The CDR3 runs 13 residues. The germline V and J ends were trimmed by 5 bases and 6 bases, with 12 bases remaining between them. The CDR3 DNA follows: TGTGCCAGTAGTGTTTCTCCCGGGGATACGCAGTATTTT. This gives the protein CASSVSPGDTQYF.

Here the CDR3 reads CASSYGTASQGNTIYF. The CDR3 DNA reads as TGTGCCAGCAGTTACGGGACGGCCTCACAAGGAAACACCATATATTTT. The V gene is TRBV6-6, the J gene TRBJ1-3; weak D call: TRBD1 (5 bases). In germline, CDR1 is MNHNY, CDR2 SVGAGI (reference sequence). The CDR3 loop spans 16 amino acids. Trimming removed 2 bases from V and 4 bases from J, with 15 bases in between.